Shown below are 14 T cell receptor beta chains from a single sample sequenced in a study of blood T cell repertoires in COVID-19. Assay used: immunoSEQ multiplex PCR; TCRdb lists only in-frame clones, some missing. The repertoire consists of 150,000 to 250,000 clones, with roughly 94% occurring once and the leading ten covering roughly 0.76%. Material for sequencing was peripheral blood. The origin of the receptors is a man aged 30 to 39 with COVID-19, enrolled during active disease.

The chain has TRBV6-5 and TRBJ1-1, with TRBD1 matching over 8 bases. The CDR3 loop spans 16 amino acids. Germline V gene sequence: CDR1 MNHEY, CDR2 SVGAGI. The V segment lost 1 base and the J segment 5 bases; nucleotides outside the gene matches: 9. CDR3 coding DNA: TGTGCCAGCAGTTACTATCCAGGGGGCTTGGCGACTGAAGCTTTCTTT. Amino acid sequence: CASSYYPGGLATEAFF.

The gene calls are TRBV24-1 and TRBJ2-1, with TRBD1 matching 12 bases. This CDR3 contains 18 residues. V shed 3 bases and J 8 bases; nucleotides not matched to a gene: 13. Germline loops: CDR1 KGHDR, CDR2 SFDVKD. In DNA, the CDR3 is TGTGCCACCAGTGATCATCCGGGACAGGGGGCGAGGGGCCATGAGCAGTTCTTC. Translating gives CATSDHPGQGARGHEQFF.

The genes are TRBV6-5 and TRBJ2-1; TRBD2 aligns across 10 bases. J lost 4 bases, V lost 4 bases, and 4 bases had no gene match. The CDR3 spans 15 residues. Looked up from germline, CDR1 is MNHEY and CDR2 is SVGAGI. The CDR3 coding sequence is TGTGCCAGCAGTTTAGCGGGGGGCCAATACAATGAGCAGTTCTTC. Amino acids: CASSLAGGQYNEQFF.

In DNA, the CDR3 is TGTGCCAGCAGCAAAAAAATGGCTAGCGGACGTTACGAGCAGTACTTC. Protein: CASSKKMASGRYEQYF. This chain connects TRBV21-1 to TRBJ2-7; the table names TRBD2, a call not compared with the DNA. TRBV21-1 corresponds to a pseudogene. This CDR3 comprises 16 residues.

V gene TRBV5-1 combines with J gene TRBJ2-5, with no clear D. The CDR3 covers 16 residues. The ends were cut back, 7 bases at V and 5 bases at J, with 24 bases in the middle. CDR1 and CDR2 from the germline V gene are SGHRS and YFSETQ. The CDR3, as DNA: TGCGCCAGCGGAGAAAAGGCTACACTTACCGCGGAGACCCAGTACTTC. Residues: CASGEKATLTAETQYF.

V is TRBV30 and J is TRBJ1-1; no firm D call. Germline-derived CDR1 and CDR2 are GTSNPN and SVGIG (reference sequence). The CDR3 is 16 residues long. V shed 1 base and J shed 1 base, with 16 bases lying between them. This CDR3 reads CAWSAAFPEPNTEAFF. The CDR3 DNA reads as TGTGCCTGGAGTGCCGCCTTTCCGGAGCCGAACACTGAAGCTTTCTTT.

The rearrangement links TRBV6-5 to TRBJ1-1, with D maybe TRBD1 (5 bases). Germline V gene data show CDR1 as MNHEY and CDR2 as SVGAGI. The V end lost 6 bases, the J end lost 0 bases, and 11 bases lay between the germline ends. There are 14 residues in the CDR3. The DNA for the CDR3 is TGTGCCAGCAGCCCAGGGAACCTGAACACTGAAGCTTTCTTT. It translates to CASSPGNLNTEAFF.

The J gene is TRBJ1-3, the V gene TRBV19; perhaps TRBD1 as D (5 bases). This CDR3 comprises 14 residues. V was pared by 7 bases and J by 8 bases, with 18 bases between. Germline V CDR1 and CDR2: LNHDA, SQIVND (reference sequence). In nucleotides, the CDR3 is TGTGCCAGTACCCTGCGGTGGGGCTGGGACACCATATATTTT. As protein: CASTLRWGWDTIYF.

The J gene is TRBJ2-7, the V gene TRBV7-3; D perhaps matches TRBD1 (5 bases). V gave up 5 bases and J gave up 1 base, with 12 bases separating them. CDR3 length: 14 residues. Germline V gene sequence: CDR1 SGHTA, CDR2 FQGTGA. CDR3 loop: CASSPRQSSYEQYF. Written as DNA, the CDR3 is TGTGCCAGCAGCCCCCGACAGAGTTCCTACGAGCAGTACTTC. Drawing the rest from reference TRBV7-3 and TRBJ2-7, the complete variable domain is GAGVSQTPSNKVTEKGKYVELRCDPISGHTALYWYRQSLGQGPEFLIYFQGTGAADDSGLPNDRFFAVRPEGSVSTLKIQRTERGDSAVYLCASSPRQSSYEQYFGPGTRLTVT.

The chain employs TRBV11-2 and TRBJ1-6; 7 positions match TRBD1. The V and J ends lost 3 bases and 7 bases, in that order; junction bases with no gene match: 3. The CDR3 length is 14 residues. CDR1 and CDR2 (germline): SGHAT, FQNNGV. CDR3 sequence reads: CASSFRGRNSPLHF. The CDR3 DNA sequence: TGTGCCAGCAGCTTTAGGGGGCGGAATTCACCCCTCCACTTT. Full variable domain (remainder filled in from reference TRBV11-2 and TRBJ1-6): EAGVAQSPRYKIIEKRQSVAFWCNPISGHATLYWYQQILGQGPKLLIQFQNNGVVDDSQLPKDRFSAERLKGVDSTLKIQPAKLEDSAVYLCASSFRGRNSPLHFGNGTRLTVT.

The gene calls are TRBV5-6 and TRBJ2-2, with TRBD2 identical over 12 bases. Germline assignment: CDR1 SGHDT and CDR2 YYEEEE. CDR3 length equals 17 residues. J was trimmed by 5 bases and V by 1 base; bases with no gene match: 6. CDR3 loop: CASSLTSGGFWTGELFF. In DNA form, the CDR3 reads TGTGCCAGCAGCTTGACTAGCGGGGGGTTTTGGACCGGGGAGCTGTTTTTT.

The chain is built from TRBV6-5 and TRBJ1-1, with TRBD1 identical over 8 bases. Trimming cost V 6 bases and J 2 bases; bases outside gene matches: 5. The CDR3 is 14 residues long. Germline V CDR1 and CDR2: MNHEY, SVGAGI. The CDR3 DNA reads TGTGCCAGCAGGGCGGACAGGGTAAACACTGAAGCTTTCTTT. Translated, it gives CASRADRVNTEAFF.

This clone is a singleton in its sample. CDR3: CASSPGPTYEQYF. CDR3 sequence (DNA): TGTGCCAGCTCACCAGGGCCGACCTACGAGCAGTACTTC. The chain recombines TRBV18 with TRBJ2-7; D is uncertain. The CDR3 is 13 residues long. Germline loops: CDR1 KGHSH, CDR2 LQKENI. The V gene lost 2 bases and the J gene lost 2 bases, with 7 bases spanning the gap.

V usage is TRBV27 and J usage is TRBJ1-1; D may be TRBD1 (5 bases). The V and J ends lost 2 bases and 4 bases respectively, with 11 bases between them. Germline-derived CDR1 and CDR2 are MNHEY and SMNVEV (reference sequence). This CDR3 has 14 amino acids. The CDR3 region is CASSLAGVRTEAFF. The CDR3 nucleotides are TGTGCCAGCAGTTTAGCGGGGGTACGCACTGAAGCTTTCTTT.